This T cell receptor (beta chain) was recorded in a study of shared clonotypes between healthy human individuals. Points from the study as a whole: An anticipated effect of sequencing depth on clonotype sharing among donors was recognized. It was the few donors that limited the genetic and exposure-history diversity represented.

It was 250 to 350 ng DNA, 25,000 to 35,000 T cell genomes, that went into each replicate PCR of unsorted PBMC. Profiled with immunoSEQ multiplex PCR; TCRdb holds only in-frame clones, not every one. This table holds 400,000 to 550,000 clones, around 80% found once. About this clone itself: What it recognizes is unknown.

Trimming stripped 3 bases from V and 7 bases from J, with 9 bases between. Germline V gene data show CDR1 as KGHSH and CDR2 as LQKENI. The CDR3 loop spans 12 amino acids. Sequencing was done on a sample of PBMCs. The J gene is TRBJ1-1, the V gene TRBV18; D uncertain. This TCR was sampled from a woman in her thirties or forties in good health. Some clones in this sample may be carry-over from other donors' samples. The CDR3 region has the DNA TGTGCCAGCTCACCGGTGGGCGGTGAAGCTTTCTTT. This codes for CASSPVGGEAFF. Together with reference TRBV18 and TRBJ1-1, the CDR3 gives the full variable domain: NAGVMQNPRHLVRRRGQEARLRCSPMKGHSHVYWYRQLPEEGLKFMVYLQKENIIDESGMPKERFSAEFPKEGPSILRIQQVVRGDSAAYFCASSPVGGEAFFGQGTRLTVV.